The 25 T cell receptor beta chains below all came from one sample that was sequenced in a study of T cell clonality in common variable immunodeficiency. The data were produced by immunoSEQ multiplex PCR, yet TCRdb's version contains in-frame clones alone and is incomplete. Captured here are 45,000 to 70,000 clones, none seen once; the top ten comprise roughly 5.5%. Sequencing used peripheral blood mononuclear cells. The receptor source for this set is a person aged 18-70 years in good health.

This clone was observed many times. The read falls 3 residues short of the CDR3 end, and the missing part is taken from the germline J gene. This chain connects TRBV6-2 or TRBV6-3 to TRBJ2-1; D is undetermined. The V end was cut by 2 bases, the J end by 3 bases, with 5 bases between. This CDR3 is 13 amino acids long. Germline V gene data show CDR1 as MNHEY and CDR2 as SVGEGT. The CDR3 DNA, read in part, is TGTGCCAGCAGTTACCGACTCTACAATGAG. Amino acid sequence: CASSYRLYNE. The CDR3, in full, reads CASSYRLYNEQFF.

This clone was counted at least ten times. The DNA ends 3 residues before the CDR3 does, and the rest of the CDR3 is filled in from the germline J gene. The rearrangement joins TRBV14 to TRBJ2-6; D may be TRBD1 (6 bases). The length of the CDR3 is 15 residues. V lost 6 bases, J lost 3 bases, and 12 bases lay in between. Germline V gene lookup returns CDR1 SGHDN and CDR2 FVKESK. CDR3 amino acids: CASSFTGFGANVLTF. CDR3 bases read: TGTGCCAGCAGTTTTACAGGGTTTGGGGCCAACGTC.

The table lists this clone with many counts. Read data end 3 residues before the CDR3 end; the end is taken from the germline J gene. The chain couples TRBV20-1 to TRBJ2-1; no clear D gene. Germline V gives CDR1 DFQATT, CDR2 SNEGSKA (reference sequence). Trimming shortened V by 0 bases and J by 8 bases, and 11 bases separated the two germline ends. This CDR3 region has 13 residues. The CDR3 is CSARDLEMDEQFF. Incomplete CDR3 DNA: TGCAGTGCTAGAGATCTAGAAATGGATGAG.

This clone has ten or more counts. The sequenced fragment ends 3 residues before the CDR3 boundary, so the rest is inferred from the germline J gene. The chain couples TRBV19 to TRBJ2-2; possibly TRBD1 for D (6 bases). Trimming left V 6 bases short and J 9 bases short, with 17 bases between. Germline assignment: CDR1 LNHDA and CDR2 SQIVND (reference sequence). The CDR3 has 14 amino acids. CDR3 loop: CASRAGATDRELFF. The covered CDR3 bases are TGTGCCAGTAGGGCAGGGGCTACCGATAGGGAG.

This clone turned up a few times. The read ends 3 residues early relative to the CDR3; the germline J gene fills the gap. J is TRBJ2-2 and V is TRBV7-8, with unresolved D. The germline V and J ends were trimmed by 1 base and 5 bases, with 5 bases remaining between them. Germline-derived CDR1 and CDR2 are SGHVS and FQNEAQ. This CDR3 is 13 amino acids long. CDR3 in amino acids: CASSLVQTGELFF. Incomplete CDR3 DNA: TGTGCCAGCAGCTTAGTGCAGACCGGGGAG.

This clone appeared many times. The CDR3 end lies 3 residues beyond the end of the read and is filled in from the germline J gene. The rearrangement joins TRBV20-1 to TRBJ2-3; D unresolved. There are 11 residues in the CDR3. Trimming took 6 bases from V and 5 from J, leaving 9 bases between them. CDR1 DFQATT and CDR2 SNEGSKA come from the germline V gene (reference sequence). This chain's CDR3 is CSARYRDTQYF. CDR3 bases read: TGCAGTGCCAGGTACCGAGATACG.

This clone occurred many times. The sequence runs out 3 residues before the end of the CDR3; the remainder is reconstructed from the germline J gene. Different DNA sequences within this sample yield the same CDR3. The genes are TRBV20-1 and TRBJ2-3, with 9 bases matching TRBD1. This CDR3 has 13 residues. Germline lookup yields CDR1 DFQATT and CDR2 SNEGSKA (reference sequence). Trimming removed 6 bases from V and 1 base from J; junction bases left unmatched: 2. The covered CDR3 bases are TGCAGTGCCTGGACAGGGGGCACAGATACG. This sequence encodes CSAWTGGTDT. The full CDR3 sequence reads CSAWTGGTDTQYF.

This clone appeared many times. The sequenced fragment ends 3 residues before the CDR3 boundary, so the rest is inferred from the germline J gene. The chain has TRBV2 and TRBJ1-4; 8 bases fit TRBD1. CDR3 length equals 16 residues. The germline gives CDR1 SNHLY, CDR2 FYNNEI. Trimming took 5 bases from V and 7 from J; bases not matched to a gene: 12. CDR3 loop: CASSRQGAGLSEKLFF. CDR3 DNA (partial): TGTGCCAGCAGTCGTCAGGGGGCGGGATTAAGTGAAAAA.

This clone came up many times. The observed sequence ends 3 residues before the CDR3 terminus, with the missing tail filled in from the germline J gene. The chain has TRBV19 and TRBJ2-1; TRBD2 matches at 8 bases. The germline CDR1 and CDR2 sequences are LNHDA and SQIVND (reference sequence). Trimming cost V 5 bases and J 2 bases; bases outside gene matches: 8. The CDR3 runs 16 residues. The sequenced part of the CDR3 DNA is TGTGCCAGTAGTCCCGGACTAGCCTTTCCCTACAATGAG. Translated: CASSPGLAFPYNE. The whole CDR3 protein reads CASSPGLAFPYNEQFF.

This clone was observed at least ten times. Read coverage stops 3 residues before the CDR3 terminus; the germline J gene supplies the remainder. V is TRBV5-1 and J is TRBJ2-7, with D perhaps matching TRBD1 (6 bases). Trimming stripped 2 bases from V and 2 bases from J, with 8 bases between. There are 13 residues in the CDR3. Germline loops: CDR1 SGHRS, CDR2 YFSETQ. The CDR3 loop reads CASSFGQTYEQYF. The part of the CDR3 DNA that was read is TGCGCCAGCAGCTTTGGACAGACCTACGAG.

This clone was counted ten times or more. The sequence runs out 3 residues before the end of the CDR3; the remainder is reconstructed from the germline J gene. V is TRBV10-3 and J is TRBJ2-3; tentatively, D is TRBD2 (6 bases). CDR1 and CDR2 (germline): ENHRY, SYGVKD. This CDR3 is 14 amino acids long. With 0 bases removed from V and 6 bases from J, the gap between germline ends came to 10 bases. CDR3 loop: CAISESRGGDTQYF. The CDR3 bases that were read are TGTGCCATCAGTGAGTCGCGGGGCGGGGATACG.

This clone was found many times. CDR3 DNA (partial): TGTGCCAGTAGTTCCCTGCGGGCGGGAAAGAATTACAATGAG. Translating gives CASSSLRAGKNYNE. The full CDR3 protein is CASSSLRAGKNYNEQFF. The chain couples TRBV19 to TRBJ2-1, with D perhaps TRBD2 (6 bases). Read data end 3 residues before the CDR3 end; the end is taken from the germline J gene. This CDR3 is built from 17 residues. Between the trimmed V and J ends, which lost 5 bases and 4 bases, there was a span of 21 bases. In germline, CDR1 is LNHDA, CDR2 SQIVND (reference sequence).

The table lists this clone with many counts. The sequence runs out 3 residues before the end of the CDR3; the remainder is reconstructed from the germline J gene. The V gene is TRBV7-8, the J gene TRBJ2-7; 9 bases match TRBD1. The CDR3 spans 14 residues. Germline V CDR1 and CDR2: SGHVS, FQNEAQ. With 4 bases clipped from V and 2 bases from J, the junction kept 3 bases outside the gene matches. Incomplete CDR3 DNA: TGTGCCAGCAGCTGGGACAGGGTAACCTACGAG. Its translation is CASSWDRVTYE. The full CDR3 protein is CASSWDRVTYEQYF.

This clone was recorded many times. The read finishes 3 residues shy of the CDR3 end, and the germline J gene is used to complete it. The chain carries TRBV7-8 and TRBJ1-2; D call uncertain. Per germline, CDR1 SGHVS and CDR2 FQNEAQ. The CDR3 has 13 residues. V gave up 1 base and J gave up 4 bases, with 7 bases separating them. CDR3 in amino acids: CASSLGLIYGYTF. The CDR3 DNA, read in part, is TGTGCCAGCAGCTTAGGACTTATCTATGGC.

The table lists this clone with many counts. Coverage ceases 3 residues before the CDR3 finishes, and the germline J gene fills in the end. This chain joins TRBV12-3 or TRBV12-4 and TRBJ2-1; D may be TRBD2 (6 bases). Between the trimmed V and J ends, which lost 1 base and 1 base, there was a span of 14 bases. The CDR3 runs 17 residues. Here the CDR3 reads CASSLGWVRDSYNEQFF. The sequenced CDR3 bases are TGTGCCAGCAGTTTAGGGTGGGTGCGGGATTCCTACAATGAG.

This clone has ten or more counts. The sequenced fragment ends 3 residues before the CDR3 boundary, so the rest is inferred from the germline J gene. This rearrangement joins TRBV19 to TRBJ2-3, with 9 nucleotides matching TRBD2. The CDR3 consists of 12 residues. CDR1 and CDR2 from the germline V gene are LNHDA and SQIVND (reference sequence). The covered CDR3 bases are TGTGCCAGTACCCTTAGCGGGAGCCCG. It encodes CASTLSGSP. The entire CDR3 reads CASTLSGSPQYF.

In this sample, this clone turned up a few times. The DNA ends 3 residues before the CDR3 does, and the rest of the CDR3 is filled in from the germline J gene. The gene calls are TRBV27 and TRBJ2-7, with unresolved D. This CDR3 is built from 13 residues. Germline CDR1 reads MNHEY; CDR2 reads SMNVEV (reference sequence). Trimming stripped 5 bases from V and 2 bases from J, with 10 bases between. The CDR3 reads CASSRSGTYEQYF. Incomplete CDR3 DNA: TGTGCCAGCAGTAGGTCAGGAACCTACGAG.

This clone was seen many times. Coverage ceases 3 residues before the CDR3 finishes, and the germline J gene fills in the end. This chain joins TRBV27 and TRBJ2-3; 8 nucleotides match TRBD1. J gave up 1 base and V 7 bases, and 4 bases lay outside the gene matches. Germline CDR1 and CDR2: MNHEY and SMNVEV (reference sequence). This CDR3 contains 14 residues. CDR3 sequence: CASIPGQGTDTQYF. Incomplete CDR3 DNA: TGTGCCAGCATCCCGGGACAGGGCACAGATACG.

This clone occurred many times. CDR3 sequence reads: CASSQPRREGTYNEQFF. The part of the CDR3 DNA that was read is TGTGCCAGCAGCCAGCCCCGGAGGGAGGGGACCTACAATGAG. The chain recombines TRBV4-2 with TRBJ2-1; 7 positions match TRBD2. The read terminates 3 residues ahead of where the CDR3 ends, so the germline J gene completes it. Trimming at V came to 3 bases and at J to 2 bases, leaving 10 bases not matched to a gene. CDR1 and CDR2 from the germline V gene are LGHNA and YNFKEQ. The CDR3 spans 17 residues.

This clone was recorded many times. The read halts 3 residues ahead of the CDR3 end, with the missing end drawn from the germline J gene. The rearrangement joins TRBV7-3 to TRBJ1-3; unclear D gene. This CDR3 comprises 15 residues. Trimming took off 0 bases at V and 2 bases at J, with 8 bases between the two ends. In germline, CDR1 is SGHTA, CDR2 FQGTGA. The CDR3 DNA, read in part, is TGTGCCAGCAGCTTAACTGGCGGGGCTGGAAACACC. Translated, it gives CASSLTGGAGNT. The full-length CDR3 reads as CASSLTGGAGNTIYF.

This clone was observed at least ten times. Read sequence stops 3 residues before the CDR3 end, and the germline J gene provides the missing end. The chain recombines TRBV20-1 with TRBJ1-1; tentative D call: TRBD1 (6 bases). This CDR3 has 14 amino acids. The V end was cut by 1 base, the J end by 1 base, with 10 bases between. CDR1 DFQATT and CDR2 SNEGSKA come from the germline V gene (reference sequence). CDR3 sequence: CSARAGAANTEAFF. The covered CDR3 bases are TGCAGTGCTAGAGCAGGGGCAGCGAACACTGAA.

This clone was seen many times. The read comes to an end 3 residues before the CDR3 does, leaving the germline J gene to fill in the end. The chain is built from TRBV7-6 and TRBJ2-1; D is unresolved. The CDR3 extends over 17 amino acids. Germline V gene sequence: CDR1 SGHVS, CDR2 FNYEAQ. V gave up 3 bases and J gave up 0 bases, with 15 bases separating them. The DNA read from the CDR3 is TGTGCCAGCAGCTTGGGTATGAGCGCGAGCTCCTACAATGAG. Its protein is CASSLGMSASSYNE. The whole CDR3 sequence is CASSLGMSASSYNEQFF.

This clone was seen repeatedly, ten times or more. CDR3 DNA (partial): TGTGCCATCAGTGATAGTCCCTACGAG. This gives the protein CAISDSPYE. The full CDR3 is CAISDSPYEQYF. The gene calls are TRBV10-3 and TRBJ2-7; D is undetermined. The sequenced fragment ends 3 residues before the CDR3 boundary, so the rest is inferred from the germline J gene. V gave up 3 bases and J gave up 2 bases, with 5 bases separating them. Per the germline V gene, CDR1 is ENHRY and CDR2 is SYGVKD. The CDR3 spans 12 residues.

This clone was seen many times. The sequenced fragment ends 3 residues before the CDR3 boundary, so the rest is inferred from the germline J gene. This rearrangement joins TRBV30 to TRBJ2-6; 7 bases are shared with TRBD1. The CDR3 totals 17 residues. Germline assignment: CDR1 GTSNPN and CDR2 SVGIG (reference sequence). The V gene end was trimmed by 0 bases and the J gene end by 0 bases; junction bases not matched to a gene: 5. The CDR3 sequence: CAWSVPDRYSGANVLTF. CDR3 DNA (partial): TGTGCCTGGAGTGTACCGGACAGGTACTCTGGGGCCAACGTC. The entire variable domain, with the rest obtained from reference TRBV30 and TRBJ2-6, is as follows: SQTIHQWPATLVQPVGSPLSLECTVEGTSNPNLYWYRQAAGRGLQLLFYSVGIGQISSEVPQNLSASRPQDRQFILSSKKLLLSDSGFYLCAWSVPDRYSGANVLTFGAGSRLTVL.

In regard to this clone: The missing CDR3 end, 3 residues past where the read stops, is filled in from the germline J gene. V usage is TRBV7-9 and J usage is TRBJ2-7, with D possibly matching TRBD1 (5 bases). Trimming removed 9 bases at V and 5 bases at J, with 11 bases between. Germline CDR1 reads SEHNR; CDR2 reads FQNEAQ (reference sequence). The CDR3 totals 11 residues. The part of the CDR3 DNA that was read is TGTGCCAGTTCCCAGGGCCACGAG. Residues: CASSQGHE. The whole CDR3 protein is CASSQGHEQYF.